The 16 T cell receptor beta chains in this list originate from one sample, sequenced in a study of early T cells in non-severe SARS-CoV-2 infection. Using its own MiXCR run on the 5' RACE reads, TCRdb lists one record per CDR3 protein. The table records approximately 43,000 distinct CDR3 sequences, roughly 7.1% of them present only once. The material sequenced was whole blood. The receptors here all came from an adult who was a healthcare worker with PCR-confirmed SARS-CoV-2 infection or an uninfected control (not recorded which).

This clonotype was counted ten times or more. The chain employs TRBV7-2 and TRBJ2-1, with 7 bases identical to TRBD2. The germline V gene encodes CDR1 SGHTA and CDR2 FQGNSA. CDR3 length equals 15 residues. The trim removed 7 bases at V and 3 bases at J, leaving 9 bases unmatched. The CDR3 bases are TGTGCCAGCAACGAGGGCGGGGGTCTCTACAATGAGCAGTTCTTC. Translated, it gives CASNEGGGLYNEQFF.

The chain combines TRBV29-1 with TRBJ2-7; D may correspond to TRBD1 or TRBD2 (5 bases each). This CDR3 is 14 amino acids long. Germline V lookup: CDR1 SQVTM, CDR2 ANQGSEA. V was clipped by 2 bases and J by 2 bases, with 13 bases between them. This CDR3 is CSVEIPGPTYEQYF. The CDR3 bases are TGCAGCGTTGAAATCCCGGGGCCCACCTACGAGCAGTACTTC.

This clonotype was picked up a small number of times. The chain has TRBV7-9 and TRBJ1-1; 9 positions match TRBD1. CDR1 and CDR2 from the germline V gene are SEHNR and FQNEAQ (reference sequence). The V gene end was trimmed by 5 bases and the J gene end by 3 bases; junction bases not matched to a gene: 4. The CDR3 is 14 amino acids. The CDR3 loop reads CASSLGQGHTEAFF. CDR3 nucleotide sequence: TGTGCCAGCAGCCTGGGACAGGGCCACACTGAAGCTTTCTTT.

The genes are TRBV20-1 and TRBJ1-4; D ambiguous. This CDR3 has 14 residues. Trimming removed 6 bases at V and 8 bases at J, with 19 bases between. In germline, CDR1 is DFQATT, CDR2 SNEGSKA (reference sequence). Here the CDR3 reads CSAHEGRSQEKLFF. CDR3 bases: TGCAGTGCCCACGAAGGTCGCAGTCAGGAAAAACTGTTTTTT.

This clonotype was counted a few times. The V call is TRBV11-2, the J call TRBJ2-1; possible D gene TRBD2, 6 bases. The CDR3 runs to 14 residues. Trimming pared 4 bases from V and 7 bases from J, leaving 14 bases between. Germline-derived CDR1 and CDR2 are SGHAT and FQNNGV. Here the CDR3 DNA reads TGTGCCAGCAGCTCGCTCCGAGGGAGGAATGAGCAGTTCTTC. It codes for CASSSLRGRNEQFF.

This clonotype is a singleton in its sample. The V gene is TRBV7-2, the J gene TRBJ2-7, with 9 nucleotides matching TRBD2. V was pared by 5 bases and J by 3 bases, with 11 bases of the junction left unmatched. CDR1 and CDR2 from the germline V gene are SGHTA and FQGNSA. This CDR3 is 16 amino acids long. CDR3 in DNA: TGTGCCAGCAGCACCAGAAGCGGGGGGCCCGGCTACGAGCAGTACTTC. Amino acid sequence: CASSTRSGGPGYEQYF. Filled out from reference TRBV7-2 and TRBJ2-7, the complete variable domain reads GAGVSQSPSNKVTEKGKDVELRCDPISGHTALYWYRQSLGQGLEFLIYFQGNSAPDKSGLPSDRFSAERTGGSVSTLTIQRTQQEDSAVYLCASSTRSGGPGYEQYFGPGTRLTVT.

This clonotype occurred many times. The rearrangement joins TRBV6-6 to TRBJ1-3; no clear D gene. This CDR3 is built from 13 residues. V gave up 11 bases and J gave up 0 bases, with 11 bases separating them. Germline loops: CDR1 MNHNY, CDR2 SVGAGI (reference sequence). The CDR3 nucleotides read TGTGCCGCTCGGGCCTCCTCTGGAAACACCATATATTTT. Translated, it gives CAARASSGNTIYF.

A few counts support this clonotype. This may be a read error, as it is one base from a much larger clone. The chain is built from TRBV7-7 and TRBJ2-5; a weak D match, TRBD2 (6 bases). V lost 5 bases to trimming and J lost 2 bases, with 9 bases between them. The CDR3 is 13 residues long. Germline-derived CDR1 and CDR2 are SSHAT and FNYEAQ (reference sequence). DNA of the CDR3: TGTGCCAGCAGCACCAGCGGGCAAGAGACCCAGTACTTC. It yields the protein CASSTSGQETQYF.

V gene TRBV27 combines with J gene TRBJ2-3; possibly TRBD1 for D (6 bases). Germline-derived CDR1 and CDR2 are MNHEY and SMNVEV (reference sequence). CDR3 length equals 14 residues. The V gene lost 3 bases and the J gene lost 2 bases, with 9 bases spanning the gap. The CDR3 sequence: CASSFRDNTDTQYF. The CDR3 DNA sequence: TGTGCCAGCAGTTTCCGGGACAACACAGATACGCAGTATTTT.

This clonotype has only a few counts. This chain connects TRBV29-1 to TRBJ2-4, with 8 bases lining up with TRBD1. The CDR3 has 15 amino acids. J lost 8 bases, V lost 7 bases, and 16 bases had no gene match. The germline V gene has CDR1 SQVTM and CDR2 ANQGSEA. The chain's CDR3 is CSATLDRESDDIQYF. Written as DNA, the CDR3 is TGCAGCGCAACACTGGACAGGGAATCGGATGACATTCAGTACTTC.

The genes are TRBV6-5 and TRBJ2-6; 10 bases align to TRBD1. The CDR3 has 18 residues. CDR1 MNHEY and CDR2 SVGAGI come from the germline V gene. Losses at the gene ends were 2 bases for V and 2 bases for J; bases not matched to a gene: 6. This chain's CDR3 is CASSYEGQGTPGANVLTF. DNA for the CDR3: TGTGCCAGCAGTTACGAGGGACAGGGGACCCCTGGGGCCAACGTCCTGACTTTC.

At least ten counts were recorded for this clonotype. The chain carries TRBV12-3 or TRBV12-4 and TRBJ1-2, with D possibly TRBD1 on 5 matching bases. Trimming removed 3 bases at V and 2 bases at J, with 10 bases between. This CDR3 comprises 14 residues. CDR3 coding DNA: TGTGCCAGCAGTTTCCAGGGACTGAACTATGGCTACACCTTC. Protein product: CASSFQGLNYGYTF.

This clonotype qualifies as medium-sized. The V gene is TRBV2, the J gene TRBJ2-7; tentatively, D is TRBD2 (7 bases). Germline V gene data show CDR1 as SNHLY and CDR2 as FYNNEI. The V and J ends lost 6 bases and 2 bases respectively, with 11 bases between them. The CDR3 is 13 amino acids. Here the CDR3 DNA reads TGTGCCAGCAGCCGGGGGGCCGCCTACGAGCAGTACTTC. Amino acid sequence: CASSRGAAYEQYF.

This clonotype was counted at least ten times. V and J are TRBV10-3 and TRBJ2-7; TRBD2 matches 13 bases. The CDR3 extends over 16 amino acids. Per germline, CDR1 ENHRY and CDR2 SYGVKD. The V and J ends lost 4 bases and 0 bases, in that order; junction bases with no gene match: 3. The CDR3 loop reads CAISGTSGGPSYEQYF. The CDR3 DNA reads TGTGCCATCAGTGGGACTAGCGGGGGACCCTCCTACGAGCAGTACTTC.

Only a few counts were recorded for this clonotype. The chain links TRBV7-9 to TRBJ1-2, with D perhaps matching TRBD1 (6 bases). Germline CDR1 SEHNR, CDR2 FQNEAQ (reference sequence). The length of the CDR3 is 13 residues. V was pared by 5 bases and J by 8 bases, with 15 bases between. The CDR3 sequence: CASSAPGAGGYTF. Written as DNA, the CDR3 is TGTGCCAGCAGCGCCCCAGGGGCGGGCGGCTACACCTTC.

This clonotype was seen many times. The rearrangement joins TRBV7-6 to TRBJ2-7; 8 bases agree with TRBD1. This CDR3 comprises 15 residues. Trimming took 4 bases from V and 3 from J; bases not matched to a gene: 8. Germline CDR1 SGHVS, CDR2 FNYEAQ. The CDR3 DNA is TGTGCCAGCAGCTACTCGACAGGGGACCACTACGAGCAGTACTTC. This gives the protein CASSYSTGDHYEQYF.